The 10 T cell receptor beta chains in this list originate from one sample, sequenced in a study of blood T cell repertoires in COVID-19. Sequencing was performed with immunoSEQ multiplex PCR; in TCRdb, only in-frame clones are kept and a portion is missing. Found here are 300,000 to 450,000 clones, around 89% of them singletons; the top ten hold around 1%. The sequencing sample was made of PBMCs or T cells enriched from blood (not recorded which). All receptors derive from a young man who had recovered from COVID-19.

J is TRBJ1-2 and V is TRBV5-1; TRBD1 matches at 12 bases. Germline values: CDR1 SGHRS, CDR2 YFSETQ. The CDR3 consists of 16 residues. Trimming removed 7 bases from V and 2 bases from J; junction bases left unmatched: 9. CDR3 DNA: TGCGCCAGCCATCCGGGACAGGGGGCAATAAACTATGGCTACACCTTC. It is translated as CASHPGQGAINYGYTF.

This clone has just one count. The V and J genes are TRBV25-1 and TRBJ1-2; weak D call: TRBD1 (6 bases). The V gene lost 4 bases and the J gene lost 4 bases, with 13 bases spanning the gap. CDR3 length: 14 amino acids. Germline lookup yields CDR1 MGHDK and CDR2 SYGVNS. This CDR3 reads CASSVGGGSYGYTF. DNA for the CDR3: TGTGCCAGCAGTGTAGGGGGAGGGAGCTATGGCTACACCTTC.

The V gene is TRBV28, the J gene TRBJ2-7, with 7 bases fitting TRBD2. CDR3 length: 14 residues. Germline V gene data show CDR1 as MDHEN and CDR2 as SYDVKM. Unmatched junction bases numbered 6, after V lost 6 bases and J lost 1 base. CDR3 nucleotides: TGTGCCAGCAGGCTTCAGGGAGGGTCCTACGAGCAGTACTTC. Its protein is CASRLQGGSYEQYF. Together with reference TRBV28 and TRBJ2-7, the CDR3 gives the full variable domain: DVKVTQSSRYLVKRTGEKVFLECVQDMDHENMFWYRQDPGLGLRLIYFSYDVKMKEKGDIPEGYSVSREKKERFSLILESASTNQTSMYLCASRLQGGSYEQYFGPGTRLTVT.

This chain connects TRBV3-1 (or the pseudogene TRBV3-2) to TRBJ2-3; TRBD2 matches at 8 bases. This CDR3 is 16 amino acids long. Per the germline V gene, CDR1 is LGHDT and CDR2 is YNNKEL (reference sequence). V trimming: 1 base; J trimming: 2 bases; junction bases outside the gene matches: 5. The CDR3 loop is CASSQVAGGATDTQYF. DNA of the CDR3: TGTGCCAGCAGCCAAGTGGCCGGGGGGGCCACAGATACGCAGTATTTT.

The chain uses TRBV27 and TRBJ2-2; 9 bases map to TRBD1. The V segment lost 3 bases and the J segment 1 base; nucleotides outside the gene matches: 0. Germline CDR1 and CDR2: MNHEY and SMNVEV (reference sequence). CDR3 length: 15 residues. The CDR3 DNA reads TGTGCCAGCAGTTTGGGACAGGGGAACACCGGGGAGCTGTTTTTT. Translating gives CASSLGQGNTGELFF.

The rearrangement joins TRBV27 to TRBJ2-1; 7 positions match TRBD1. The CDR3 extends over 15 amino acids. The V segment lost 4 bases and the J segment 6 bases; nucleotides outside the gene matches: 9. The V gene's germline CDR1 is MNHEY and CDR2 SMNVEV (reference sequence). CDR3 sequence: CASSSTGVTSNEQFF. In DNA, the CDR3 is TGTGCCAGCAGTTCTACAGGGGTGACTTCCAATGAGCAGTTCTTC.

V is TRBV5-1 and J is TRBJ2-2; 12 bases agree with TRBD2. CDR1 is SGHRS and CDR2 is YFSETQ in the germline V gene. Trimming cost V 2 bases and J 3 bases; bases outside gene matches: 8. This CDR3 comprises 18 residues. The CDR3 loop reads CASSFGLAGFGHTGELFF. The CDR3 nucleotides read TGCGCCAGCAGCTTCGGACTAGCGGGATTCGGGCACACCGGGGAGCTGTTTTTT.

This clone was recorded only once. The same CDR3 arises from other DNA sequences in this sample as well. The V call is TRBV6-5, the J call TRBJ1-5; D not certain. This CDR3 comprises 14 residues. From germline, CDR1 is MNHEY and CDR2 SVGAGI. Between the trimmed V and J ends, which lost 7 bases and 3 bases, there was a span of 13 bases. DNA of the CDR3: TGTGCCAGCACCGGGAGGGCGATCAATCAGCCCCAGCATTTT. Amino acids: CASTGRAINQPQHF.

V usage is TRBV11-3 and J usage is TRBJ1-1; D perhaps matches TRBD1 (5 bases). Looked up from germline, CDR1 is SGHNT and CDR2 is YENEEA. V lost 5 bases, J lost 1 base, and 8 bases lay in between. CDR3 length: 13 residues. CDR3 coding DNA: TGTGCCAGCAGCAATACAGGGAACACTGAAGCTTTCTTT. Its translation is CASSNTGNTEAFF.

This clone has a single count. This rearrangement joins TRBV13 to TRBJ1-4, with D unresolved. Trimming pared 5 bases from V and 1 base from J, leaving 8 bases between. Germline assignment: CDR1 PRHDT and CDR2 FYEKMQ (reference sequence). The length of the CDR3 is 14 residues. The CDR3 sequence: CASSRKRTNEKLFF. DNA for the CDR3: TGTGCCAGCAGCCGTAAGAGAACTAATGAAAAACTGTTTTTT.